The clone carrying this T cell receptor beta chain was detected many times. Its specificity is unknown. Ophthalmopathy in the donors was of moderate-to-severe activity, with CAS ≥3, NOSPECS ≥4 and duration under 3 months. Pregnant or lactating patients and those with other autoimmune diseases or uncontrolled infections were excluded. PBMCs had their origin in fresh peripheral blood (10 ml). This CDR3 has 14 amino acids. CDR1 and CDR2 (germline): DFQATT, SNEGSKA (reference sequence). V was pared by 3 bases and J by 0 bases, with 9 bases between. This entry is derived from a study of Graves' ophthalmopathy and Graves' hyperthyroidism. RNA transcripts served as template for amplifying TCR beta CDR3 sequences. The workflow started with a first-round RT-PCR run with HTBI primers and then moved on to a second-round multiplex PCR. TCRdb independently ran MiXCR on the multiplex PCR reads; one entry per CDR3 protein. Here the sample spans about 220,000 distinct CDR3 sequences, 20% to 25% being singletons.

Points from the study as a whole: Most expanded clonotypes from thyroid (those above 0.001 frequency) were also found in blood.

V is TRBV20-1 and J is TRBJ1-5; possibly TRBD1 for D (5 bases). Sequenced material: peripheral blood. The clonotype comes from a woman aged 45 to 65 with Graves' ophthalmopathy. The CDR3 loop reads CSASVGHSNQPQHF. The CDR3 bases are TGCAGTGCTAGTGTAGGACATAGCAATCAGCCCCAGCATTTT.